This passage covers 26 T cell receptor beta chains from one sample sequenced in a study of shared clonotypes between healthy human individuals. Terminally differentiated effector memory CD45RA+ cells were left out of the naive CD8 fraction, which was CD45RO-negative and positively selected for CCR7. Measured with immunoSEQ multiplex PCR; TCRdb has only the in-frame clones, and not every one. This table has over 2 million clones, approximately 94% appearing once. Sequenced input: naive CD8+ T cells sorted from blood. The receptors shown here come from a man aged 18 to 35 in good health.

V gene TRBV5-4 combines with J gene TRBJ2-7; 11 bases agree with TRBD2. The CDR3 spans 19 residues. J was trimmed by 3 bases and V by 0 bases; bases with no gene match: 14. The germline gives CDR1 SGHNT, CDR2 YYREEE (reference sequence). The chain's CDR3 is CASSLDPASGGPSRYEQYF. CDR3 DNA sequence: TGTGCCAGCAGCTTGGACCCCGCTAGCGGGGGGCCCTCTCGCTACGAGCAGTACTTC.

J is TRBJ2-1 and V is TRBV4-1; D is possibly TRBD2 (7 bases). Germline-derived CDR1 and CDR2 are MGHRA and YSYEKL. V was trimmed by 3 bases and J by 10 bases, leaving 16 bases between them. The CDR3 is made up of 14 amino acids. In nucleotides, the CDR3 is TGCGCCAGCAGCCAGAGGGGGGAGGGGACGGAGCAGTTCTTC. This encodes CASSQRGEGTEQFF.

The J gene is TRBJ2-2, the V gene TRBV7-8; 8 nucleotides align to TRBD2. Germline V gives CDR1 SGHVS, CDR2 FQNEAQ. The J segment lost 9 bases and the V segment lost 1 base, leaving 13 bases of the junction unmatched. The CDR3 is 17 residues long. This CDR3 is CASSLEELGTRSRELFF. Written as DNA, the CDR3 is TGTGCCAGCAGCTTAGAGGAACTGGGGACTAGATCCAGGGAGCTGTTTTTT.

The count of this clone is one. The chain is built from TRBV30 and TRBJ2-7; D may be TRBD1 or TRBD2 (6 bases each). The CDR3 sequence is 15 residues long. CDR1 is GTSNPN, CDR2 SVGIG, per germline (reference sequence). V was shortened by 0 bases and J by 2 bases, with 14 bases between the two germline ends. The CDR3 is CAWSVEQGGPYEQYF. DNA for the CDR3: TGTGCCTGGAGTGTGGAACAGGGAGGACCCTACGAGCAGTACTTC.

This clone occurred once. V gene TRBV27 combines with J gene TRBJ1-2, with a tentative D call TRBD1 (6 bases). The germline gives CDR1 MNHEY, CDR2 SMNVEV (reference sequence). V was trimmed by 6 bases and J by 3 bases, leaving 11 bases between them. This CDR3 comprises 13 residues. The CDR3 nucleotides are TGTGCCAGCAGCGGGGGGGGCTACTATGGCTACACCTTC. Translation: CASSGGGYYGYTF.

The count of this clone is one. DNA for the CDR3: TGTGCCAGCAGCTCGGGACTCCACACCGGGGAGCTGTTTTTT. Translating it yields CASSSGLHTGELFF. The chain is built from TRBV27 and TRBJ2-2, with D maybe TRBD2 (6 bases). With 6 bases removed from V and 3 bases from J, the gap between germline ends came to 11 bases. CDR3 length: 14 residues. The germline V gene has CDR1 MNHEY and CDR2 SMNVEV (reference sequence).

This chain joins TRBV5-6 and TRBJ2-5, with TRBD1 identical over 7 bases. V trimming: 0 bases; J trimming: 5 bases; junction bases outside the gene matches: 7. The CDR3 consists of 15 residues. Germline V CDR1 and CDR2: SGHDT, YYEEEE. The CDR3 loop reads CASSLVRDSEETQYF. DNA for the CDR3: TGTGCCAGCAGCTTGGTCCGGGACAGTGAGGAGACCCAGTACTTC.

In the case of this clone: The sample holds other DNA sequences that translate to the same CDR3. In DNA form, the CDR3 reads TGTGCCAGCAGTCTCCTCACCGGGGAGCTGTTTTTT. This codes for CASSLLTGELFF. This sequence joins TRBV27 and TRBJ2-2, with D unresolved. The length of the CDR3 is 12 residues. V was pared by 5 bases and J by 4 bases, with 5 bases between. Germline lookup yields CDR1 MNHEY and CDR2 SMNVEV (reference sequence).

This rearrangement joins TRBV5-6 to TRBJ2-7; D is possibly TRBD1 (5 bases). The V gene's germline CDR1 is SGHDT and CDR2 YYEEEE. The CDR3 covers 12 residues. The germline V and J ends were trimmed by 3 bases and 6 bases, with 10 bases remaining between them. CDR3 nucleotides: TGTGCCAGCAGCTCAGGGTTTTCCGAGCAGTACTTC. Its protein is CASSSGFSEQYF.

The rearrangement joins TRBV10-3 to TRBJ2-7, with 8 bases that match TRBD2. Trimming cost V 5 bases and J 2 bases; bases outside gene matches: 5. The germline gives CDR1 ENHRY, CDR2 SYGVKD. The CDR3 has 14 residues. Here the CDR3 reads CAISTGGGTYEQYF. As DNA, the CDR3 is TGTGCCATCAGTACCGGGGGGGGTACCTACGAGCAGTACTTC.

The V call is TRBV7-9, the J call TRBJ2-7; D is possibly TRBD2 (5 bases). The germline V gene encodes CDR1 SEHNR and CDR2 FQNEAQ (reference sequence). The CDR3 covers 14 residues. Trimming pared 3 bases from V and 4 bases from J, leaving 13 bases between. CDR3 loop: CASSLGGFVYEQYF. The CDR3 coding sequence is TGTGCCAGCAGCTTGGGCGGGTTTGTATACGAGCAGTACTTC.

This rearrangement joins TRBV6-1 to TRBJ2-7, with D perhaps TRBD2 (6 bases). The V gene's germline CDR1 is MNHNS and CDR2 SASEGT. This CDR3 comprises 13 residues. V was clipped by 4 bases and J by 3 bases, with 10 bases between them. CDR3 in DNA: TGTGCCAGCAGTGTGACTAGTTACTACGAGCAGTACTTC. Encoded protein: CASSVTSYYEQYF.

This clone was observed a single time. This chain connects TRBV7-9 to TRBJ2-7; D possibly corresponds to TRBD1 (6 bases). Trimming removed 5 bases at V and 2 bases at J, with 13 bases between. This CDR3 is 14 amino acids long. Germline values: CDR1 SEHNR, CDR2 FQNEAQ (reference sequence). The CDR3 region has the DNA TGTGCCAGCAGCGGTGCAGGGGTACCCTACGAGCAGTACTTC. Protein sequence: CASSGAGVPYEQYF. The full variable domain, with the rest looked up from reference TRBV7-9 and TRBJ2-7, is DTGVSQNPRHKITKRGQNVTFRCDPISEHNRLYWYRQTLGQGPEFLTYFQNEAQLEKSRLLSDRFSAERPKGSFSTLEIQRTEQGDSAMYLCASSGAGVPYEQYFGPGTRLTVT.

Concerning this clone: A junction end diverges from the germline sequence, so it may reflect a read error. This chain links TRBV5-6 with TRBJ2-1; 8 positions match TRBD2. Germline lookup yields CDR1 SGHDT and CDR2 YYEEEE. CDR3 length: 15 residues. The CDR3 DNA reads as TGTGTCAGCAGCACCGGGACTAGTGAGTACAATGAGCAGTTCTTC. Protein: CVSSTGTSEYNEQFF.

This clone was counted once. The chain links TRBV6-5 to TRBJ2-5, with 8 bases that match TRBD1. The CDR3 has 15 amino acids. Unmatched junction bases numbered 4, after V lost 2 bases and J lost 2 bases. CDR1 is MNHEY, CDR2 SVGAGI, per germline. CDR3 coding DNA: TGTGCCAGCAGTTACACAAGACAGGGGCAAGAGACCCAGTACTTC. This sequence encodes CASSYTRQGQETQYF.

CDR3 DNA sequence: TGTGCCAGCAGCTTGGACCCAAGGGGGGGCACCGGGGAGCTGTTTTTT. Its protein is CASSLDPRGGTGELFF. The chain is built from TRBV11-3 and TRBJ2-2; D is possibly TRBD2 (7 bases). Germline values: CDR1 SGHNT, CDR2 YENEEA. V lost 3 bases and J lost 4, with 15 bases in between. The CDR3 has 16 amino acids. The whole variable domain, remainder taken from reference TRBV11-3 and TRBJ2-2, is EAGVVQSPRYKIIEKKQPVAFWCNPISGHNTLYWYLQNLGQGPELLIRYENEEAVDDSQLPKDRFSAERLKGVDSTLKIQPAELGDSAVYLCASSLDPRGGTGELFFGEGSRLTVL.

This chain uses TRBV4-1 with TRBJ2-7; possible D gene TRBD1, 7 bases. Germline CDR1 reads MGHRA; CDR2 reads YSYEKL. The V end was cut by 5 bases, the J end by 3 bases, with 17 bases between. The CDR3 has 15 residues. For the CDR3, the DNA is TGCGCCAGCAGCGCGGGACAGACAGGGATCTACGAGCAGTACTTC. This translates into CASSAGQTGIYEQYF.

V usage is TRBV11-2 and J usage is TRBJ1-1; D is ambiguous. The CDR3 spans 10 residues. V lost 4 bases and J 11 bases, leaving 8 bases between the germline ends. Per the germline V gene, CDR1 is SGHAT and CDR2 is FQNNGV. In nucleotides, the CDR3 is TGTGCCAGCAGCTCCGGGGAGGCTTTCTTT. Its protein is CASSSGEAFF.

This clone was seen a single time. The chain is built from TRBV7-3 and TRBJ1-6; 8 bases fit TRBD1. Germline assignment: CDR1 SGHTA and CDR2 FQGTGA. This CDR3 contains 16 residues. V was clipped by 5 bases and J by 2 bases; unmatched bases: 5. The CDR3 DNA reads TGTGCCAGCAGCGCTGACAGGGGCCCCTATAATTCACCCCTCCACTTT. Translating gives CASSADRGPYNSPLHF. The variable domain in full, completed from reference TRBV7-3 and TRBJ1-6, reads GAGVSQTPSNKVTEKGKYVELRCDPISGHTALYWYRQSLGQGPEFLIYFQGTGAADDSGLPNDRFFAVRPEGSVSTLKIQRTERGDSAVYLCASSADRGPYNSPLHFGNGTRLTVT.

The gene calls are TRBV18 and TRBJ2-5; D possibly matches TRBD1 or TRBD2 (5 bases each). Germline CDR1 and CDR2: KGHSH and LQKENI. Trimming removed 2 bases from V and 1 base from J, with 11 bases in between. There are 15 residues in the CDR3. CDR3 sequence: CASSPGWGIQETQYF. CDR3 coding DNA: TGTGCCAGCTCACCAGGGTGGGGGATCCAAGAGACCCAGTACTTC.

The rearrangement joins TRBV7-9 to TRBJ2-3, with D perhaps matching TRBD1 (6 bases). V dropped 3 bases and J dropped 1 base, with 23 bases sitting between them. The CDR3 length is 19 residues. From germline, CDR1 is SEHNR and CDR2 FQNEAQ (reference sequence). The DNA of the CDR3 is TGTGCCAGCAGCTTTACCAAACTTAACAGGGAGAGAGGCACAGATACGCAGTATTTT. This gives the protein CASSFTKLNRERGTDTQYF.

The chain couples TRBV6-5 to TRBJ2-7; no clear D. Trimming pared 6 bases from V and 4 bases from J, leaving 16 bases between. The CDR3 covers 14 residues. Germline V CDR1 and CDR2: MNHEY, SVGAGI. The CDR3 nucleotides read TGTGCCAGCAGCCCTATTATCGGGTGGTACGAGCAGTACTTC. It specifies CASSPIIGWYEQYF.

The rearrangement links TRBV28 to TRBJ2-1, with TRBD1 matching over 9 bases. CDR1 and CDR2 (germline): MDHEN, SYDVKM. The CDR3 has 15 residues. Trimming removed 2 bases from V and 9 bases from J; junction bases left unmatched: 8. Here the CDR3 reads CASSLAGQGSSEQFF. DNA for the CDR3: TGTGCCAGCAGTTTAGCGGGACAGGGAAGTAGTGAGCAGTTCTTC.

This chain uses TRBV28 with TRBJ2-7, with 9 bases fitting TRBD1. The germline V gene encodes CDR1 MDHEN and CDR2 SYDVKM. V was clipped by 3 bases and J by 2 bases; unmatched bases: 5. This CDR3 has 15 amino acids. The CDR3: CASSFGDRATYEQYF. The CDR3 bases are TGTGCCAGCAGTTTTGGGGACAGGGCGACCTACGAGCAGTACTTC.

V is TRBV4-1 and J is TRBJ1-6; D not resolved. V shed 1 base and J shed 8 bases, with 6 bases lying between them. Per the germline V gene, CDR1 is MGHRA and CDR2 is YSYEKL. The CDR3 length is 13 residues. CDR3 sequence (DNA): TGCGCCAGCAGCCAAGGGGTTGATTCACCCCTCCACTTT. As protein: CASSQGVDSPLHF.

The chain is built from TRBV19 and TRBJ1-2; 8 bases align to TRBD1. The CDR3 totals 12 residues. From germline, CDR1 is LNHDA and CDR2 SQIVND (reference sequence). Trimming cost V 6 bases and J 6 bases; bases outside gene matches: 3. The CDR3, as DNA: TGTGCCAGTAGGGCAGGGGGCAATGGCTACACCTTC. Protein product: CASRAGGNGYTF.